These 23 T cell receptor beta chains were all obtained from the same sample, sequenced in a study of blood T cell repertoires in COVID-19. Here immunoSEQ multiplex PCR was the method, and the copy in TCRdb shows in-frame clones only, minus some. This repertoire shows 90,000 to 100,000 clones, around 87% found once; its top ten account for less than 20%. Sequences were obtained from peripheral blood. The receptors were gathered from a human donor in a cohort sampled during active COVID-19.

The V and J genes are TRBV20-1 and TRBJ2-7, with D tentatively TRBD1 (9 bases). Germline lookup yields CDR1 DFQATT and CDR2 SNEGSKA (reference sequence). The CDR3 extends over 15 amino acids. The V gene lost 3 bases and the J gene lost 3 bases, with 18 bases spanning the gap. This CDR3 is CSASFSGTGLYEQYF. CDR3 nucleotides: TGCAGTGCTAGTTTTAGCGGGACAGGGCTCTACGAGCAGTACTTC.

The chain uses TRBV7-2 and TRBJ1-3; D uncertain. Trimming took off 3 bases at V and 8 bases at J, with 8 bases between the two ends. This CDR3 region has 12 residues. The V gene's germline CDR1 is SGHTA and CDR2 FQGNSA. CDR3 region: CASSLYPDTIYF. CDR3 in DNA: TGTGCCAGCAGCTTGTACCCAGACACCATATATTTT.

The gene calls are TRBV6-6 and TRBJ2-2, with TRBD2 identical over 12 bases. Germline loops: CDR1 MNHNY, CDR2 SVGAGI (reference sequence). This CDR3 is 16 amino acids long. V trimming: 6 bases; J trimming: 5 bases; junction bases outside the gene matches: 7. This CDR3 reads CASRPGLAGMTGELFF. CDR3 DNA sequence: TGTGCCAGCAGGCCAGGACTAGCGGGGATGACCGGGGAGCTGTTTTTT.

J is TRBJ1-5 and V is TRBV6-5; D may be TRBD1 (6 bases). V was shortened by 6 bases and J by 6 bases, with 15 bases between the two germline ends. There are 14 residues in the CDR3. Germline CDR1 MNHEY, CDR2 SVGAGI. In DNA form, the CDR3 reads TGTGCCAGCAGCCTTGGACAGTCGTCTCAGCCCCAGCATTTT. Its translation is CASSLGQSSQPQHF.

This CDR3 is CASSQTRVHEQFF. The CDR3 coding sequence is TGTGCCAGCAGCCAAACTAGGGTTCATGAGCAGTTCTTC. This chain uses TRBV3-1 (or the pseudogene TRBV3-2) with TRBJ2-1, with D perhaps TRBD2 (5 bases). There are 13 residues in the CDR3. The germline gives CDR1 LGHDT, CDR2 YNNKEL (reference sequence). V shed 2 bases and J shed 8 bases, with 10 bases lying between them.

This clone was picked up a small number of times. The chain joins TRBV4-2 to TRBJ2-6; unclear D gene. V lost 0 bases, J lost 0 bases, and 6 bases lay in between. CDR1 is LGHNA and CDR2 is YNFKEQ in the germline V gene. This CDR3 has 16 residues. The CDR3 is CASSQDLSSGANVLTF. DNA of the CDR3: TGTGCCAGCAGCCAAGATCTCAGCTCTGGGGCCAACGTCCTGACTTTC.

This rearrangement joins TRBV13 to TRBJ2-1, with 8 bases lining up with TRBD2. In germline, CDR1 is PRHDT, CDR2 FYEKMQ (reference sequence). CDR3 length: 13 amino acids. J lost 8 bases, V lost 4 bases, and 4 bases had no gene match. CDR3 sequence (DNA): TGTGCCAGCAGCTCAGTTAGCGGGGATGAGCAGTTCTTC. Protein sequence: CASSSVSGDEQFF.

This clone was seen only a few times. The chain links TRBV7-2 to TRBJ1-2; 8 bases map to TRBD1. The CDR3 contains 15 residues. V trimming: 7 bases; J trimming: 7 bases; junction bases outside the gene matches: 14. Germline lookup yields CDR1 SGHTA and CDR2 FQGNSA. CDR3 nucleotides: TGTGCCAGCAAACTACAACCGGGACAGGAAGGTGGCTACACCTTC. Protein product: CASKLQPGQEGGYTF.

J is TRBJ1-2 and V is TRBV1; the D call in the table, TRBD1, was not verified against the DNA. TRBV1 is a pseudogene. This CDR3 region has 14 residues. CDR3 in amino acids: CTSSQVDRGHGYTF. The CDR3 DNA follows: TGCACCAGCAGCCAAGTGGACAGGGGTCATGGCTACACCTTC.

The J gene is TRBJ1-4, the V gene TRBV5-6; 9 positions match TRBD1. This CDR3 comprises 16 residues. CDR1 and CDR2 from the germline V gene are SGHDT and YYEEEE. With 4 bases clipped from V and 6 bases from J, the junction kept 10 bases outside the gene matches. CDR3 loop: CASSRGQGYRYEKLFF. The CDR3 bases are TGTGCCAGCAGCAGAGGACAGGGGTATCGGTATGAAAAACTGTTTTTT.

The chain employs TRBV11-3 and TRBJ2-1; 8 nucleotides align to TRBD2. J lost 9 bases, V lost 0 bases, and 10 bases had no gene match. The germline V gene encodes CDR1 SGHNT and CDR2 YENEEA. The CDR3 has 16 amino acids. CDR3: CASSLDSTGGLGEQFF. The CDR3 region has the DNA TGTGCCAGCAGCTTAGATTCGACGGGGGGGCTAGGTGAGCAGTTCTTC.

This clone occurred once. The chain couples TRBV11-3 to TRBJ2-1; tentative D call: TRBD2 (7 bases). Trimming left V 8 bases short and J 6 bases short, with 17 bases between. Germline CDR1 SGHNT, CDR2 YENEEA. The CDR3 covers 14 residues. The CDR3 DNA reads TGTGCCAGCCAACGTGGGGGGGCCAGCAATGAGCAGTTCTTC. It is translated as CASQRGGASNEQFF. The entire variable domain, with the rest obtained from reference TRBV11-3 and TRBJ2-1, is as follows: EAGVVQSPRYKIIEKKQPVAFWCNPISGHNTLYWYLQNLGQGPELLIRYENEEAVDDSQLPKDRFSAERLKGVDSTLKIQPAELGDSAVYLCASQRGGASNEQFFGPGTRLTVL.

V and J are TRBV6-6 and TRBJ2-7; D is possibly TRBD2 (6 bases). Looked up from germline, CDR1 is MNHNY and CDR2 is SVGAGI (reference sequence). Trimming stripped 5 bases from V and 3 bases from J, with 17 bases between. The CDR3 runs to 15 residues. CDR3 coding DNA: TGTGCCAGCAGTACTCGGGACTTGCCGCTCTACGAGCAGTACTTC. Residues: CASSTRDLPLYEQYF.

The chain has TRBV9 and TRBJ2-3; D is possibly TRBD2 (7 bases). The CDR3 contains 14 residues. V was pared by 4 bases and J by 5 bases, with 14 bases between. The germline V gene encodes CDR1 SGDLS and CDR2 YYNGEE. For the CDR3, the DNA is TGTGCCAGCAGCCCCGGGGGGCGAGGAGATACGCAGTATTTT. Protein sequence: CASSPGGRGDTQYF.

This chain uses TRBV11-2 with TRBJ1-2; TRBD1 is a possible D gene (6 bases). Trimming shortened V by 6 bases and J by 8 bases, and 19 bases separated the two germline ends. Germline loops: CDR1 SGHAT, CDR2 FQNNGV. The CDR3 consists of 14 residues. The CDR3 region is CASRSGNRVWGYTF. The CDR3 DNA sequence: TGTGCCAGCAGATCCGGTAACAGGGTTTGGGGCTACACCTTC.

The chain couples TRBV4-1 to TRBJ2-7; the match to TRBD1 covers 9 bases. The V segment lost 6 bases and the J segment 5 bases; nucleotides outside the gene matches: 11. Germline V CDR1 and CDR2: MGHRA, YSYEKL. The length of the CDR3 is 15 residues. The CDR3 nucleotides read TGCGCCAGCAGGGACCTGCCGGGACAGGGCAACGAGCAGTACTTC. It encodes CASRDLPGQGNEQYF.

The J gene is TRBJ1-5, the V gene TRBV7-2; weak D call: TRBD1 (5 bases). The CDR3 loop spans 15 amino acids. The V gene's germline CDR1 is SGHTA and CDR2 FQGNSA. The germline V and J ends were trimmed by 1 base and 0 bases, with 7 bases remaining between them. CDR3 loop: CASSLGQNSNQPQHF. DNA for the CDR3: TGTGCCAGCAGCTTAGGACAGAATAGCAATCAGCCCCAGCATTTT. Full variable domain (rest looked up from reference TRBV7-2 and TRBJ1-5): GAGVSQSPSNKVTEKGKDVELRCDPISGHTALYWYRQSLGQGLEFLIYFQGNSAPDKSGLPSDRFSAERTGGSVSTLTIQRTQQEDSAVYLCASSLGQNSNQPQHFGDGTRLSIL.

The chain is built from TRBV13 and TRBJ1-3, with TRBD1 matching 10 bases. This CDR3 is 20 amino acids long. The germline V gene encodes CDR1 PRHDT and CDR2 FYEKMQ (reference sequence). The ends lost 3 bases at V and 1 base at J; junction bases unmatched: 15. Here the CDR3 DNA reads TGTGCCAGCAGCTTGACCCGGGACAGGGGTTATACGTATTCTGGAAACACCATATATTTT. It codes for CASSLTRDRGYTYSGNTIYF.

V usage is TRBV19 and J usage is TRBJ1-1; a weak D match, TRBD1 (6 bases). This CDR3 is 17 amino acids long. Trimming removed 3 bases at V and 0 bases at J, with 17 bases between. Per germline, CDR1 LNHDA and CDR2 SQIVND (reference sequence). Here the CDR3 reads CASSIVGTGSVNTEAFF. The CDR3 bases are TGTGCCAGTAGTATTGTAGGAACAGGGTCGGTGAACACTGAAGCTTTCTTT.

V and J are TRBV19 and TRBJ2-5, with TRBD2 matching 11 bases. CDR1 and CDR2 from the germline V gene are LNHDA and SQIVND (reference sequence). This CDR3 has 16 residues. V shed 5 bases, J shed 0 bases, and the junction held 5 bases outside the gene matches. The CDR3 spells CASSARLAGNQETQYF. In DNA form, the CDR3 reads TGTGCCAGTAGTGCAAGACTAGCGGGAAACCAAGAGACCCAGTACTTC. Full variable domain (missing parts from reference TRBV19 and TRBJ2-5): DGGITQSPKYLFRKEGQNVTLSCEQNLNHDAMYWYRQDPGQGLRLIYYSQIVNDFQKGDIAEGYSVSREKKESFPLTVTSAQKNPTAFYLCASSARLAGNQETQYFGPGTRLLVL.

This chain joins TRBV7-2 and TRBJ2-5; D is perhaps TRBD1 (6 bases). This CDR3 is built from 12 residues. V was shortened by 5 bases and J by 5 bases, with 9 bases between the two germline ends. Germline V CDR1 and CDR2: SGHTA, FQGNSA. Here the CDR3 reads CASSADRETQYF. CDR3 nucleotides: TGTGCCAGCAGCGCCGACAGGGAGACCCAGTACTTC.

The gene calls are TRBV27 and TRBJ2-3; 11 nucleotides agree with TRBD2. Germline CDR1 is MNHEY and CDR2 is SMNVEV (reference sequence). This CDR3 region has 16 residues. V lost 5 bases, J lost 0 bases, and 4 bases stayed unmatched. CDR3 sequence: CASSPRTSGSTDTQYF. The CDR3 DNA reads as TGTGCCAGCAGTCCAAGGACTAGCGGGAGCACAGATACGCAGTATTTT.

The rearrangement joins TRBV5-1 to TRBJ1-4, with D perhaps TRBD1 (6 bases). This CDR3 region has 18 residues. Germline V gene sequence: CDR1 SGHRS, CDR2 YFSETQ. Trimming pared 0 bases from V and 0 bases from J, leaving 15 bases between. CDR3 DNA sequence: TGCGCCAGCAGCTTGGGCCAGGGGTTCGGAGCAACTAATGAAAAACTGTTTTTT. It is translated as CASSLGQGFGATNEKLFF. The complete variable domain, with remaining parts taken from reference TRBV5-1 and TRBJ1-4, reads KAGVTQTPRYLIKTRGQQVTLSCSPISGHRSVSWYQQTPGQGLQFLFEYFSETQRNKGNFPGRFSGRQFSNSRSEMNVSTLELGDSALYLCASSLGQGFGATNEKLFFGSGTQLSVL.